This T cell receptor (beta chain) appears in the sequencing data of a study of CD8+ T cells in alopecia areata. Across the study: Among treated patients, severity was scored by affected scalp area percentage. Overall study findings and caveats: Normal scalp had lower clonality than lesional scalp, with alopecia totalis/universalis lesions showing this most strongly.

Reverse transcription of extracted RNA yielded cDNA, which provided the sequencing template. The protocol was immunoSEQ multiplex PCR, while the TCRdb copy is restricted to in-frame clones and leaves out a portion. The sample lists 150,000 to 200,000 clones, roughly 63% occurring once. Treatment in this sample: oral pan-JAK inhibitor, 5-10 mg twice daily. The V gene lost 5 bases and the J gene lost 2 bases, with 15 bases spanning the gap. The CDR3 length is 14 residues. CDR1 and CDR2 (germline): GTSNPN, SVGIG (reference sequence). This clone came up a few times. What it binds is not known. The clonotype originates from a human donor with alopecia areata. The chain uses TRBV30 and TRBJ1-1; possible D gene TRBD1, 5 bases. The input for sequencing was CD4+ T cells sorted from blood, taken between weeks 55 and 65, from a patient treated with tofacitinib. The DNA for the CDR3 is TGTGCCTGGTCACCGGGACGGAAAAACACTGAAGCTTTCTTT. Translating it yields CAWSPGRKNTEAFF.